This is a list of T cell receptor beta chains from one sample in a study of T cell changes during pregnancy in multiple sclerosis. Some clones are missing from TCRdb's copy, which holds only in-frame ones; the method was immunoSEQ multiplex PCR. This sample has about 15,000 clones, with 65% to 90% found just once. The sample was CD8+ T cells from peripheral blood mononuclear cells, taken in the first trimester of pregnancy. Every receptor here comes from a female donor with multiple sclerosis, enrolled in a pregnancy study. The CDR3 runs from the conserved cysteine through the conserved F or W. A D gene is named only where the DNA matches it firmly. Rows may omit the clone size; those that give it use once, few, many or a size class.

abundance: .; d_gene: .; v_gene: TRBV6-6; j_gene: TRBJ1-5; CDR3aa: CASTNGREPQHF; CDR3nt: TGTGCCAGCACTAACGGGAGGGAGCCCCAGCATTTT
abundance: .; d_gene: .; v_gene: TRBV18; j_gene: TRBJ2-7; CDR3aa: CASSPETVYEQYF; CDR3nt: TGTGCCAGCTCACCGGAGACCGTCTACGAGCAGTACTTC
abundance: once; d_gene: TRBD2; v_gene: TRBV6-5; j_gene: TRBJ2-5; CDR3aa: CASSYSSWEGRETQYF; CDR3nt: TGTGCCAGCAGTTACTCGAGCTGGGAGGGCCGGGAGACCCAGTACTTC
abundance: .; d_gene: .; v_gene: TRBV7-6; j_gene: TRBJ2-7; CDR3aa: CASSFGSGSYEQYF; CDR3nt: TGTGCCAGCAGCTTTGGCTCAGGGTCCTACGAGCAGTACTTC
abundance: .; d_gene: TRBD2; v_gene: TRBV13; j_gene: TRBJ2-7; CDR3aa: CASSPRAGVISEQYF; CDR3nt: TGTGCCAGCAGCCCCCGAGCGGGGGTGATTTCCGAGCAGTACTTC
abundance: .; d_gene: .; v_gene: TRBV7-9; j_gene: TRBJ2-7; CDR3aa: CASSSHDTYEQYF; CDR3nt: TGTGCCAGCAGCTCCCACGACACCTACGAGCAGTACTTC
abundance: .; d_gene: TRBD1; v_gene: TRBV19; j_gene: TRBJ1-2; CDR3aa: CASSQDRVTEGYTF; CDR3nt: TGTGCCAGTAGTCAGGACAGGGTAACGGAAGGCTACACCTTC
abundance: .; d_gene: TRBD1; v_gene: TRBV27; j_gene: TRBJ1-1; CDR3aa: CASSSRDRGRVTEAFF; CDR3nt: TGTGCCAGCAGTTCCCGGGACAGGGGACGGGTCACTGAAGCTTTCTTT
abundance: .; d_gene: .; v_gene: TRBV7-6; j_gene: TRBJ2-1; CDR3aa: CASSLSRPGPYNEQFF; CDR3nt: TGTGCCAGCAGCTTAAGTCGGCCAGGGCCCTACAATGAGCAGTTCTTC
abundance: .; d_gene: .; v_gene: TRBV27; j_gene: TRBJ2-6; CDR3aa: CASSSHDSPNVLTF; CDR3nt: TGTGCCAGCAGTTCCCACGACAGTCCCAACGTCCTGACTTTC
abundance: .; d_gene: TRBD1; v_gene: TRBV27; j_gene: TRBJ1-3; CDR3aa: CASSLRDRVGNTIYF; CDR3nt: TGTGCCAGCAGTCTCCGGGACAGGGTTGGAAACACCATATATTTT
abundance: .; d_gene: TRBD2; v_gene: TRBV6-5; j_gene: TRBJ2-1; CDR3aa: CASSQRESYNEQFF; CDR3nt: TGTGCCAGCAGTCAGCGGGAGTCCTACAATGAGCAGTTCTTC
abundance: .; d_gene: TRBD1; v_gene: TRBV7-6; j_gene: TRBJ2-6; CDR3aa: CASSLAWGTGQGAGAGANVLTF; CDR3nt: TGTGCCAGCAGCTTAGCGTGGGGAACGGGACAGGGGGCGGGGGCTGGGGCCAACGTCCTGACTTTC
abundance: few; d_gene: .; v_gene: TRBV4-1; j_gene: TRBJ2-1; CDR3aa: CASSQQSGHLVNEQFF; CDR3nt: TGCGCCAGCAGCCAGCAGTCGGGACATCTTGTCAATGAGCAGTTCTTC
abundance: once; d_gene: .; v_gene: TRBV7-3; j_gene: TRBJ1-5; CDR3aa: CASSPWTVTSNQPQHF; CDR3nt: TGTGCCAGCAGCCCATGGACAGTTACTAGCAATCAGCCCCAGCATTTT
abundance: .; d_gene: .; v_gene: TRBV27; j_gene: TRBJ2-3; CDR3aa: CASSPRPTGGTDTQYF; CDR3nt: TGTGCCAGCAGCCCACGGCCGACAGGCGGGACAGATACGCAGTATTTT
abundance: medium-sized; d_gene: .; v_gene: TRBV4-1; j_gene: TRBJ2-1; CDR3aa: CASSAARSSYNEQFF; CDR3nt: TGCGCCAGCAGCGCGGCGCGGAGCTCCTACAATGAGCAGTTCTTC
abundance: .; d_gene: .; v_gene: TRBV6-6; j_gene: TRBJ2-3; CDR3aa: CASSTRDTDTQYF; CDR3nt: TGTGCCAGCAGTACCCGGGACACAGATACGCAGTATTTT
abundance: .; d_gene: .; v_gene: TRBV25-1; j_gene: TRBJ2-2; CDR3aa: CASSELMGGGTGELFF; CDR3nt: TGTGCCAGCAGTGAATTGATGGGAGGGGGCACCGGGGAGCTGTTTTTT
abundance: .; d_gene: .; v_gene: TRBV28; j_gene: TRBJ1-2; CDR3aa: CASSLSWLDGYTF; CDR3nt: TGTGCCAGCAGTTTATCATGGCTAGATGGCTACACCTTC
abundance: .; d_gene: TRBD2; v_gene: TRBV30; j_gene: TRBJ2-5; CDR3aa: CAWSGEGTSFQETQYF; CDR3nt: TGTGCCTGGAGTGGGGAGGGGACGTCCTTCCAAGAGACCCAGTACTTC
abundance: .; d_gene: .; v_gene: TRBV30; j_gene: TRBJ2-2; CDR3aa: CAWSIGELFF; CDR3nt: TGTGCCTGGAGCATCGGGGAGCTGTTTTTT
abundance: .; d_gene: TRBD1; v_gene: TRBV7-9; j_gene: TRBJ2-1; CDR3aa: CASSSNRGPYNEQFF; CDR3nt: TGTGCCAGCAGCTCCAACAGGGGGCCCTACAATGAGCAGTTCTTC
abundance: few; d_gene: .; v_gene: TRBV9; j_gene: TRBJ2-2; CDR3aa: CASSVVYPSGELFF; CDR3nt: TGTGCCAGCAGCGTAGTATATCCGTCTGGGGAGCTGTTTTTT
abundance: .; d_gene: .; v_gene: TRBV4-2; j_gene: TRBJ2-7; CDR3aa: CASSQSTAYEQYF; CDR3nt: TGTGCCAGCAGCCAGTCGACAGCCTACGAGCAGTACTTC
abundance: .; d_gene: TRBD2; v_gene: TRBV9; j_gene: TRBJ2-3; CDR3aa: CASSVSGGATDTQYF; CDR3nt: TGTGCCAGCAGCGTTAGCGGGGGGGCAACAGATACGCAGTATTTT
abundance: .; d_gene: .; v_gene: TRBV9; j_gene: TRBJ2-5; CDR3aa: CASSPPVTGGGVQTQYF; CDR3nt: TGTGCCAGCAGCCCTCCAGTAACCGGAGGCGGTGTACAGACCCAGTACTTC
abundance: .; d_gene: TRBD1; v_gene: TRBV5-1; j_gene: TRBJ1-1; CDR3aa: CASSVGQGYTEAFF; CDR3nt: TGCGCCAGCAGCGTCGGACAGGGTTACACTGAAGCTTTCTTT
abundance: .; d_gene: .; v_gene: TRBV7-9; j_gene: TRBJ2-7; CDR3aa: CASSLGGTTSYEQYF; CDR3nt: TGTGCCAGCAGCCTAGGTGGGACAACTTCCTACGAGCAGTACTTC
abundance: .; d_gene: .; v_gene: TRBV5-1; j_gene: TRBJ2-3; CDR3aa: CASSFRQSTYTDTQYF; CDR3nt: TGCGCCAGCAGCTTCAGACAGTCGACATACACAGATACGCAGTATTTT
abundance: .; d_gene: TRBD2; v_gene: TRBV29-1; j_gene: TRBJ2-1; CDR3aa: CSVEHQGGRIYNEQFF; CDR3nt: TGCAGCGTTGAACACCAGGGCGGGAGGATTTACAATGAGCAGTTCTTC
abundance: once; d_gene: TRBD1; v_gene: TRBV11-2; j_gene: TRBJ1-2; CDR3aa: CASSSAGGSYTF; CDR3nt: TGTGCCAGCAGCTCGGCAGGGGGTAGCTACACCTTC
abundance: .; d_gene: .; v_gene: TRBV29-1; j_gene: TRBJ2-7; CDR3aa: CSVEEEGGFEQYF; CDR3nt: TGCAGCGTTGAAGAGGAAGGAGGCTTCGAGCAGTACTTC
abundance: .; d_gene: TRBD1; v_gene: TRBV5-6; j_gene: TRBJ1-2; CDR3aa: CASSDRAAGYTF; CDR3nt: TGTGCCAGCAGCGACAGGGCCGCTGGCTACACCTTC
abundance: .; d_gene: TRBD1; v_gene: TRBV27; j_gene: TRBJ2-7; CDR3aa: CASSSSTGPPYEQYF; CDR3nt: TGTGCCAGCAGTTCATCGACAGGGCCCCCCTACGAGCAGTACTTC
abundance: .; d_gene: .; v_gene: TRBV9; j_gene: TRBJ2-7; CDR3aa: CASSVGGGGYEQYF; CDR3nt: TGTGCCAGCAGCGTTGGGGGAGGGGGGTACGAGCAGTACTTC
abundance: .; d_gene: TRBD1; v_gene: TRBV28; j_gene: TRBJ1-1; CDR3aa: CASSPNYRGGEGAIVRLEAFF; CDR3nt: TGTGCCAGCAGCCCTAATTATAGGGGCGGAGAGGGGGCCATTGTTAGGTTAGAAGCTTTCTTT
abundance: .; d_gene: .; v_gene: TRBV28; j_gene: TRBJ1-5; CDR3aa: CASSYSPSRPQHF; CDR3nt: TGTGCCAGCAGCTATTCCCCCTCCCGGCCCCAGCATTTT
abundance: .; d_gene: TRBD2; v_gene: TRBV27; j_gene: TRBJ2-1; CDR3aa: CAIRTSGSRNEQFF; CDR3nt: TGTGCCATCCGGACTAGCGGGAGTAGGAATGAGCAGTTCTTC
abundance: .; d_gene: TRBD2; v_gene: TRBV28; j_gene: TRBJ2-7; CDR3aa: CASRLAGPSSYEQYF; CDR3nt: TGTGCCAGCCGGTTAGCGGGACCTAGCTCCTACGAGCAGTACTTC
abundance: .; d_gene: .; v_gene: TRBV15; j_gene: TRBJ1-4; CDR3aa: CATSRERTVNEKLFF; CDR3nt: TGTGCCACCAGCAGAGAAAGGACAGTAAATGAAAAACTGTTTTTT
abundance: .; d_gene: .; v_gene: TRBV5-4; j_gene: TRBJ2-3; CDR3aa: CATATSTDTQYF; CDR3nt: TGTGCCACCGCGACTAGCACAGATACGCAGTATTTT
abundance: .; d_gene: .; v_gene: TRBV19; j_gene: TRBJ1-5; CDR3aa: CASSPTKGVHQPQHF; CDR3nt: TGTGCCAGTTCGCCGACCAAGGGGGTCCATCAGCCCCAGCATTTT
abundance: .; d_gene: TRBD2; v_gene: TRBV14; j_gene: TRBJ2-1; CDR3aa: CASSPEGGAYNEQFF; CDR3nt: TGTGCCAGCAGCCCGGAGGGAGGGGCCTACAATGAGCAGTTCTTC
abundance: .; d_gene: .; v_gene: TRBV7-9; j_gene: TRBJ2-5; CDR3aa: CASSLATSNQETQYF; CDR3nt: TGTGCCAGCAGCTTAGCAACTAGCAACCAAGAGACCCAGTACTTC
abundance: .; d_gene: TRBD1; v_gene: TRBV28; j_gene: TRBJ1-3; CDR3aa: CASSWGGTGNGNTIYF; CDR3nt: TGTGCCAGCAGTTGGGGGGGGACAGGAAATGGAAACACCATATATTTT